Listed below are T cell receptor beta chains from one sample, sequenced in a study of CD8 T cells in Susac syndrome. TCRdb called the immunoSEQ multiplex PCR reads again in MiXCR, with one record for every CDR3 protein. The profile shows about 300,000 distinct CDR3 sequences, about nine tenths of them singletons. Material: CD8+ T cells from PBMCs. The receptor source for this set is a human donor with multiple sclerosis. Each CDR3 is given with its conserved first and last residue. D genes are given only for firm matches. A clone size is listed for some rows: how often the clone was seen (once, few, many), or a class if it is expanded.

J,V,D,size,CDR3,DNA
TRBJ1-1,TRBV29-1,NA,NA,CSVERGTNTEAFF,TGCAGCGTTGAAAGAGGGACGAACACTGAAGCTTTCTTT
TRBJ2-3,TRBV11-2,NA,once,CASSPLGGSADTQYF,TGTGCCAGCAGCCCACTAGGTGGTAGCGCAGATACGCAGTATTTT
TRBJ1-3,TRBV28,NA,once,CATTEDSPGNTIYF,TGTGCCACCACTGAGGACAGCCCTGGAAACACCATATATTTT
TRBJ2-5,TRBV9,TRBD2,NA,CASSVGTSGKETQYF,TGTGCCAGCAGCGTTGGGACTAGCGGCAAAGAGACCCAGTACTTC
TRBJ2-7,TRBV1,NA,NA,CTSSQGTGLAVMSSYEQYF,TGCACCAGCAGCCAAGGCACGGGACTAGCGGTAATGAGCTCCTACGAGCAGTACTTC
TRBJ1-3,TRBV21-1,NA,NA,CASSQPGQGLLDSGNTIYF,TGTGCCAGCAGCCAACCGGGACAGGGGCTTTTGGACTCTGGAAACACCATATATTTT
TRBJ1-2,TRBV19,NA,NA,CASSMGSLTPYGYTF,TGTGCCAGTAGTATGGGGAGTCTAACCCCATATGGCTACACCTTC
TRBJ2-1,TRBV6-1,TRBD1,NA,CVSSEPHGQGVNEQFF,TGTGTCAGCAGTGAACCGCACGGACAGGGTGTGAATGAGCAGTTCTTC
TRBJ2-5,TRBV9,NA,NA,CASSPTDLDSGTQYF,TGTGCCAGCAGCCCAACGGATCTTGATTCAGGGACCCAGTACTTC
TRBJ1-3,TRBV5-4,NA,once,CASSFGGPGSGNTIYF,TGTGCCAGCAGCTTCGGGGGGCCTGGCTCTGGAAACACCATATATTTT
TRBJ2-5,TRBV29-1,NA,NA,CSVLYRGFQETQYF,TGCAGCGTCCTCTATCGGGGTTTCCAAGAGACCCAGTACTTC
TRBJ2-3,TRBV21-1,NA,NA,CASSGGLAGSPSSTDTQYF,TGTGCCAGCAGCGGGGGACTAGCGGGAAGTCCCTCTAGCACAGATACGCAGTATTTT
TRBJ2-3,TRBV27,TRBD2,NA,CASSSGLAGASTDTQYF,TGTGCCAGCAGCTCAGGACTAGCGGGGGCCAGCACAGATACGCAGTATTTT
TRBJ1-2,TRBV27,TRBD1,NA,CASSLTRGGKDGYTF,TGTGCCAGCAGTCTCACCAGGGGGGGGAAGGATGGCTACACCTTC
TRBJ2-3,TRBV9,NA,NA,CASSSRAPNTDTQYF,TGTGCCAGCAGCTCCCGTGCACCGAACACAGATACGCAGTATTTT
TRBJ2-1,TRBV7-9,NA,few,CASSPRLERNEQFF,TGTGCCAGCAGCCCGCGACTAGAAAGGAATGAGCAGTTCTTC
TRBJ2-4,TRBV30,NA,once,CAWRGGTAQYF,TGTGCCTGGAGAGGGGGGACAGCTCAGTACTTC
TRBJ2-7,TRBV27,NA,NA,CASRTGSGEQYF,TGTGCCAGCAGGACAGGCTCGGGCGAGCAGTACTTC
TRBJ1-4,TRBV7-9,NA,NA,CASSLVQNEKLFF,TGTGCCAGCAGCTTAGTTCAGAATGAAAAACTGTTTTTT
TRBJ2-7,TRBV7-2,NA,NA,CASSLGQAQGRWAYEQYF,TGTGCCAGCAGCTTAGGACAGGCCCAAGGACGGTGGGCCTACGAGCAGTACTTC
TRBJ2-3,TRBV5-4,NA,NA,CASSSPLGGDDSTDTQYF,TGTGCCAGCAGCTCCCCCCTCGGAGGGGACGATAGCACAGATACGCAGTATTTT
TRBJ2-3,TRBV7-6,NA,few,CASSLQGPDTQYF,TGTGCCAGCAGCCTACAGGGTCCAGATACGCAGTATTTT
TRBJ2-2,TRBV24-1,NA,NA,CATSDSLLAGTPNTGELFF,TGTGCCACCAGTGATTCGCTTTTGGCTGGGACTCCAAACACCGGGGAGCTGTTTTTT
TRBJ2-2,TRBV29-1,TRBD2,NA,CSVEDRGDGTGELFF,TGCAGCGTTGAAGATCGGGGGGATGGCACCGGGGAGCTGTTTTTT
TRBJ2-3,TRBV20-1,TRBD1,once,CSVPNRGETDTQYF,TGCAGTGTCCCCAACAGGGGCGAGACAGATACGCAGTATTTT
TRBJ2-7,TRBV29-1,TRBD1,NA,CSVGQGSDEQYF,TGCAGCGTTGGACAGGGATCAGATGAGCAGTACTTC
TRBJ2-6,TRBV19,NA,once,CASSPHRTGANVLTF,TGTGCCAGTAGCCCCCACAGAACTGGGGCCAACGTCCTGACTTTC
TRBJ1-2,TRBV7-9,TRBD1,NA,CASSQGQLFGYTF,TGTGCCAGCAGCCAGGGACAGCTCTTTGGCTACACCTTC
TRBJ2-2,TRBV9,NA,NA,CASSAQSWNTGELFF,TGTGCCAGCAGCGCCCAGTCCTGGAACACCGGGGAGCTGTTTTTT
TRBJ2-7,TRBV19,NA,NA,CASSINLQYEQYF,TGTGCCAGTAGTATAAACCTGCAATACGAGCAGTACTTC
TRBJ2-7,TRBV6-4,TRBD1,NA,CASSPTGDGGYEQYF,TGTGCCAGCAGTCCTACAGGGGACGGAGGCTACGAGCAGTACTTC
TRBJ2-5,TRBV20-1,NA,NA,CSAPYLGSPSGETQYF,TGCAGTGCTCCTTACCTAGGCAGCCCCTCAGGGGAGACCCAGTACTTC
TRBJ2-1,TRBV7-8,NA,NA,CASSRVGDSDNEQFF,TGTGCCAGCAGCCGAGTAGGGGACTCGGACAATGAGCAGTTCTTC
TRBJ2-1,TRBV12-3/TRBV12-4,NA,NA,CASHHLGGADNEQFF,TGTGCCAGCCATCATCTAGGGGGGGCTGATAATGAGCAGTTCTTC
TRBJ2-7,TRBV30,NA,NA,CAWSEGNAHEQYF,TGTGCCTGGAGTGAAGGGAATGCCCACGAGCAGTACTTC
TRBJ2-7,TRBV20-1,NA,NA,CSAKQLTTEQYF,TGCAGTGCCAAGCAACTAACGACCGAGCAGTACTTC
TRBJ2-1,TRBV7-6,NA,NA,CASSLAGPEGEQFF,TGTGCCAGCAGCTTAGCGGGACCAGAGGGTGAGCAGTTCTTC
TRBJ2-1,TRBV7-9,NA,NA,CASSPRPTAYNEQFF,TGTGCCAGCAGCCCTCGACCTACAGCCTACAATGAGCAGTTCTTC
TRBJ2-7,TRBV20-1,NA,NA,CSARDHPYEQYF,TGCAGTGCTAGAGATCACCCCTACGAGCAGTACTTC
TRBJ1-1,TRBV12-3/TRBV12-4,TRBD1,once,CASSFPGTVREAFF,TGTGCCAGCAGTTTCCCAGGGACAGTTAGGGAAGCTTTCTTT